These T cell receptor beta chains were read from a single sample in a study of CD8+CD57+ T cells in acquired aplastic anemia. TCRdb recomputed calls from the reads with MiXCR, one row per CDR3 protein. The data show 150,000 to 170,000 distinct CDR3 sequences, around half seen once. Material for sequencing was sorted CD4+, CD8+, or CD8+CD57+ T cells (not recorded which) from PBMCs. The source is a human donor with aplastic anemia. The conserved cysteine and the conserved F or W are not part of the CDR3 here. A D gene is named only where the DNA matches it firmly.

TRBV2	TRBJ2-7	.	ASSASPTYEQY
TRBV19	TRBJ1-1	.	ASSIQGSTEAF
TRBV20-1	TRBJ1-1	.	SADLGKLNTEAF
TRBV2	TRBJ1-5	.	ASSVRGLGNQPQH
TRBV2	TRBJ2-3	TRBD1	ASRTGGIDTQY
TRBV5-5	TRBJ1-1	.	ASSRWGGDNTEAF
TRBV10-2	TRBJ2-7	.	ASTSSPGSSYEQY
TRBV5-5	TRBJ2-3	.	ASSLGLPSTDTQY
TRBV5-6	TRBJ2-1	.	ASSLTPQGMNEQF
TRBV7-8	TRBJ2-1	TRBD1	ASIGKGTGIEQF
TRBV7-9	TRBJ2-7	.	ASGPRDNVYEQY
TRBV20-1	TRBJ1-4	.	SARETVRGEKLF
TRBV5-6	TRBJ2-1	.	ASSLGGRPYNEQL
TRBV5-6	TRBJ2-7	TRBD1	ASSETGEDYEQY
TRBV19	TRBJ1-1	TRBD1	ASRFSGGTEAF
TRBV10-3	TRBJ2-1	.	AIRGQGNYNEQF
TRBV11-2	TRBJ2-7	.	ASSFEVRASYEQY
TRBV7-2	TRBJ2-5	TRBD2	ASSYQIAGEGETQY
TRBV27	TRBJ2-1	.	ASSLSRGLLNEQF
TRBV19	TRBJ1-1	TRBD1	ASSAKDRATEAF
TRBV2	TRBJ2-7	.	AGGGEKGYEQY
TRBV7-8	TRBJ2-3	TRBD1	ASSRQGTGDTQY
TRBV12-3/TRBV12-4	TRBJ2-3	.	ASSPTHGTDTQY
TRBV7-9	TRBJ1-1	.	ASSYQGTGNAEAF
TRBV5-1	TRBJ2-1	TRBD2	ASLPDTSVEQF
TRBV25-1	TRBJ1-5	.	ASSEVGQIYQPQH
TRBV11-1	TRBJ2-1	TRBD2	ASSSHKWLAGDNEQF
TRBV19	TRBJ2-1	TRBD2	ASKGGGPLNEQF
TRBV19	TRBJ1-2	.	ASRWGINYGYT
TRBV7-2	TRBJ1-6	.	ASSPTDTDYNSPLH
TRBV29-1	TRBJ2-7	TRBD2	SVEASGRDYEQY
TRBV7-3	TRBJ2-1	TRBD2	ASSTGLAGYNEQF
TRBV7-9	TRBJ2-5	TRBD2	ASSSGGETQY
TRBV9	TRBJ2-2	.	ASSVDASSATGELF
TRBV2	TRBJ1-2	TRBD1	ADTRGGRDGYT
TRBV12-3/TRBV12-4	TRBJ2-3	.	ASSRLVAGTDTQY
TRBV20-1	TRBJ1-3	.	SARDKRTSGNTIY
TRBV5-4	TRBJ1-6	TRBD1	ASNDRVAGYNSPLH
TRBV20-1	TRBJ2-1	TRBD2	SATPPSGDVNEQF
TRBV20-1	TRBJ1-2	.	SASARVHGYT
TRBV6-1	TRBJ2-3	TRBD1	ASSEAGTGSTDTQY
TRBV24-1	TRBJ2-3	TRBD1	ATSRTGGSMTDTQY
TRBV12-3/TRBV12-4	TRBJ1-6	.	ASTGQLNSPLH